This note documents a single TCR beta chain sequence. This clonotype was seen only once. It lacks a known antigen. Base qualities are not provided; no much larger clone lies one nucleotide away. Every donor in the study was a healthy Caucasian. Between the V and J ends, shortened by 6 bases and 0 bases respectively, the junction contains 12 bases. Via the germline V gene, CDR1 is MGHRA and CDR2 YSYEKL. Spanning cysteine to phenylalanine, the CDR3 consists of 15 amino acids. Just CDR3 DNA is preserved here, 45 bases in frame from base 1. These data come from a study of identical twins (dated by TCRdb to 2016 to 2018). Broadly, across the study: The study deep-sequenced TCR alpha and beta repertoires from monozygotic twins, unrelated adults of various ages and cord blood to test whether fetal clonotypes persist. To rule out contamination, the twin experiments were replicated at different times with different library preparation protocols. Here is what the overall study found, with its caveats: Out-of-frame TCR alpha sequences shared between twins showed an excess of low generation-probability sequences compared with coincidental sharing between unrelated individuals. Abundant cord blood beta clonotypes carried fewer insertions; young adult naive repertoires showed a weaker similar trend, while memory repertoires showed none. Excess twin sharing in beta out-of-frame sequences was weaker because fewer shared sequences lowered the signal-to-noise ratio. Conclusions relied on cross-sectional statistical analysis, since the same donors could not be followed over many years. In monozygotic twins, recombination models systematically underestimated out-of-frame TCR alpha sharing, but the models matched the sharing seen between unrelated individuals. Invariant T cells such as MAIT and iNKT could partly confound zero-insertion analyses, though diverse VJ usage argued against this for most clonotypes.

The protocol used for the library was 5' RACE. The instrument was an Illumina HiSeq 2000. A universal primer binding site was added through template switching, and the final cDNA carried a unique molecular identifier so that TCR cDNA molecules could be counted accurately. Specific primers in the conserved constant-segment region were used to synthesize first-strand cDNA for the TCR alpha and beta chains. Each cDNA library was double barcoded, with a SMART-Mk sample barcode plus Illumina barcodes, to control for contamination. TruSeq adapter sequences along with Illumina sample barcodes were introduced in two successive PCR steps. The Illumina HiSeq platform was used with custom primers to sequence TCR alpha and beta cDNA libraries. In the paper's pipeline: MiGEC was used to process raw reads and extract unique molecular identifiers, and MiXCR was used to find CDR3 positions. Recombination models were inferred per individual with the repgenHMM and IGoR tools using an EM algorithm. Shared clonotypes were analyzed with the tcR package in R, and sharing was normalized by the product of cloneset sizes. To study raw recombination free of thymic and clonal selection effects, out-of-frame nonproductive sequences were analyzed. The raw public reads went through TCRdb reprocessing: fastp at Q25, MiXCR clone calling, in-frame beta chains kept. Rows merge per CDR3 protein into single entries with the most common DNA and genes. The V and J calls were determined by TCRdb, not by the authors. The table for this sample lists roughly 1.6 million distinct CDR3 sequences; around a third of them were counted only once. The leading ten clones occupy 0.27% of the sample.

The V and J genes are TRBV4-1 and TRBJ1-5, with TRBD1 perhaps the D gene, on 5 matching bases. The clonotype comes from a newborn girl in good health. Sequencing was performed on cord blood. The bases read TGCGCCAGCAGTCCACAGGTTTATAGCAATCAGCCCCAGCATTTT. The encoded protein is CASSPQVYSNQPQHF.